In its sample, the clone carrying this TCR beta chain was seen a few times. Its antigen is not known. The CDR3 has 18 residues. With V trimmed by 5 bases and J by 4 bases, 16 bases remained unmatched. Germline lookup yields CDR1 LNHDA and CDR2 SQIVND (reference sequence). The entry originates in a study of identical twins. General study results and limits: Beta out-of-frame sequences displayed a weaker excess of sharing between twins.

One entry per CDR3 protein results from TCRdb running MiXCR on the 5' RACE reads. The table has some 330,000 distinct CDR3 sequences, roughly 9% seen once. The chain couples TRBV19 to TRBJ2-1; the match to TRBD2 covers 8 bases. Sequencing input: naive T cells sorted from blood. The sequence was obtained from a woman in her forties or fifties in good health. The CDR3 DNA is TGTGCCAGTAGTCTCAAAGGGCCCGGACTAGCTACGTACAATGAGCAGTTCTTC. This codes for CASSLKGPGLATYNEQFF.